These 24 T cell receptor beta chains were all obtained from the same sample, sequenced in a study of T-cell memory formation after mild COVID-19. TCRdb re-called the 5' RACE reads with MiXCR, one entry per CDR3 protein. The sample carries a few hundred thousand distinct CDR3 sequences, around 30% recorded once. The source material was PBMCs or a T cell subset sorted from them (not recorded which). These receptors were taken from an adult woman who had mild COVID-19 (a few samples of this study predate the infection). Cell type and time point are not known.

V gene TRBV19 combines with J gene TRBJ1-5; D may be TRBD1 (5 bases). V was pared by 2 bases and J by 4 bases, with 9 bases between. This CDR3 has 14 residues. Germline V gives CDR1 LNHDA, CDR2 SQIVND (reference sequence). The CDR3 sequence: CASSIQGGNQPQHF. DNA of the CDR3: TGTGCCAGTAGTATACAGGGCGGGAATCAGCCCCAGCATTTT.

This clonotype was picked up a small number of times. This rearrangement joins TRBV5-1 to TRBJ2-3; 9 bases map to TRBD2. This CDR3 has 17 amino acids. Germline V gene data show CDR1 as SGHRS and CDR2 as YFSETQ. J gave up 3 bases and V 2 bases, and 10 bases lay outside the gene matches. CDR3 region: CASSFQAGGSRTDTQYF. The CDR3 DNA sequence: TGCGCCAGCAGCTTCCAAGCGGGGGGTAGTCGGACAGATACGCAGTATTTT.

The chain recombines TRBV7-2 with TRBJ1-5, with D possibly TRBD1 on 5 matching bases. Germline V gene data show CDR1 as SGHTA and CDR2 as FQGNSA. Deletions cut 1 base from V and 10 bases from J, with 20 bases between. The CDR3 is made up of 16 amino acids. This chain's CDR3 is CASSLEDVRRGSPQHF. DNA for the CDR3: TGTGCCAGCAGCTTAGAAGATGTGCGGCGGGGGAGTCCCCAGCATTTT. Filled out from reference TRBV7-2 and TRBJ1-5, the complete variable domain reads GAGVSQSPSNKVTEKGKDVELRCDPISGHTALYWYRQSLGQGLEFLIYFQGNSAPDKSGLPSDRFSAERTGGSVSTLTIQRTQQEDSAVYLCASSLEDVRRGSPQHFGDGTRLSIL.

The sample holds one count of this clonotype. This rearrangement joins TRBV24-1 to TRBJ1-4; possibly TRBD1 for D (6 bases). V was trimmed by 0 bases and J by 7 bases, leaving 14 bases between them. This CDR3 spans 16 amino acids. Germline V gene data show CDR1 as KGHDR and CDR2 as SFDVKD. CDR3 sequence reads: CATSDLRTGTPEKLFF. The CDR3, as DNA: TGTGCCACCAGTGATTTGCGTACAGGGACTCCTGAAAAACTGTTTTTT.

This clonotype was seen a few times. The rearrangement links TRBV7-2 to TRBJ1-4, with D hard to call. This CDR3 has 15 amino acids. Per the germline V gene, CDR1 is SGHTA and CDR2 is FQGNSA. Between the trimmed V and J ends, which lost 4 bases and 0 bases, there was a span of 9 bases. Written as DNA, the CDR3 is TGTGCCAGCAGCTCATGGGGAACAACTAATGAAAAACTGTTTTTT. Protein: CASSSWGTTNEKLFF. The full variable domain, rest sourced from reference TRBV7-2 and TRBJ1-4, is GAGVSQSPSNKVTEKGKDVELRCDPISGHTALYWYRQSLGQGLEFLIYFQGNSAPDKSGLPSDRFSAERTGGSVSTLTIQRTQQEDSAVYLCASSSWGTTNEKLFFGSGTQLSVL.

The chain employs TRBV20-1 and TRBJ2-7; 8 nucleotides align to TRBD2. Germline lookup yields CDR1 DFQATT and CDR2 SNEGSKA (reference sequence). V lost 0 bases, J lost 2 bases, and 9 bases stayed unmatched. The CDR3 runs to 16 residues. The CDR3 DNA reads as TGCAGTGCTAGAGATCTTAACCCGGGGGGGCCCTACGAGCAGTACTTC. Translated: CSARDLNPGGPYEQYF.

The chain uses TRBV5-1 and TRBJ2-5; D tentatively fits TRBD1 or TRBD2 (5 bases each). This CDR3 spans 13 amino acids. The V and J ends lost 4 bases and 5 bases respectively, with 12 bases between them. The germline CDR1 and CDR2 sequences are SGHRS and YFSETQ. CDR3 in amino acids: CASSLGTWETQYF. The CDR3 coding sequence is TGCGCCAGCAGCCTCGGGACGTGGGAGACCCAGTACTTC.

The V call is TRBV20-1, the J call TRBJ2-6; 9 nucleotides align to TRBD1. The V gene end was trimmed by 6 bases and the J gene end by 4 bases; junction bases not matched to a gene: 10. Germline CDR1 reads DFQATT; CDR2 reads SNEGSKA (reference sequence). The CDR3 covers 16 residues. In nucleotides, the CDR3 is TGCAGTGCACGCCGACAGGGGGTAGCCGGGGCCAACGTCCTGACTTTC. It translates to CSARRQGVAGANVLTF.

The chain employs TRBV4-3 and TRBJ2-7; a possible D gene is TRBD2 (6 bases). V was shortened by 0 bases and J by 2 bases, with 11 bases between the two germline ends. The CDR3 loop spans 15 amino acids. Looked up from germline, CDR1 is LGHNA and CDR2 is YSLEER. CDR3 DNA: TGCGCCAGCAGCCAAGATGACGGGAGCCCCTACGAGCAGTACTTC. Its protein is CASSQDDGSPYEQYF.

CDR3 DNA: TGTGCCAGCAGCTACCAGGTCGGGAACACCGGGGAGCTGTTTTTT. Residues: CASSYQVGNTGELFF. J is TRBJ2-2 and V is TRBV7-6; D unresolved. Germline V gene data show CDR1 as SGHVS and CDR2 as FNYEAQ. This CDR3 has 15 residues. V shed 4 bases and J shed 1 base, with 10 bases lying between them.

The chain employs TRBV7-3 and TRBJ2-7, with D tentatively TRBD2 (6 bases). V lost 5 bases to trimming and J lost 6 bases, with 14 bases between them. Germline V lookup: CDR1 SGHTA, CDR2 FQGTGA. The CDR3 is 13 residues long. The CDR3 spells CASSPGGTSEQYF. The CDR3, as DNA: TGTGCCAGCAGCCCAGGAGGGACTTCCGAGCAGTACTTC.

This clonotype was observed a few times. This chain links TRBV5-1 with TRBJ1-1; D call uncertain. Trimming pared 0 bases from V and 0 bases from J, leaving 12 bases between. The germline gives CDR1 SGHRS, CDR2 YFSETQ. The length of the CDR3 is 16 residues. CDR3 in amino acids: CASSLEAGSLNTEAFF. For the CDR3, the DNA is TGCGCCAGCAGCTTGGAGGCAGGCTCCTTGAACACTGAAGCTTTCTTT.

This clonotype was recorded a few times. This chain joins TRBV7-9 and TRBJ2-3; D is possibly TRBD2 (6 bases). This CDR3 region has 16 residues. Trimming removed 4 bases from V and 0 bases from J, with 14 bases in between. Germline CDR1 SEHNR, CDR2 FQNEAQ (reference sequence). The CDR3 DNA reads as TGTGCCAGCAGCTCCTTTAGGAGCGGGAGCACAGATACGCAGTATTTT. Protein: CASSSFRSGSTDTQYF.

The chain's CDR3 is CASGRGFNTDTQYF. Here the CDR3 DNA reads TGTGCCAGCGGGCGGGGGTTCAACACAGATACGCAGTATTTT. The chain combines TRBV2 with TRBJ2-3, with TRBD2 matching over 7 bases. CDR3 length: 14 residues. Trimming took 8 bases from V and 2 from J; bases not matched to a gene: 7. From germline, CDR1 is SNHLY and CDR2 FYNNEI.

This clonotype was counted a few times. Possible read error: a much larger clone is one base away. CDR3 sequence reads: CASSQERGNNQPQHF. In DNA, the CDR3 is TGCGCCAGCAGCCAAGAGCGGGGGAACAATCAGCCCCAGCATTTT. This rearrangement joins TRBV4-3 to TRBJ1-5; D might be TRBD1 (5 bases). The ends were cut back, 0 bases at V and 3 bases at J, with 9 bases in the middle. Germline CDR1 LGHNA, CDR2 YSLEER. CDR3 length equals 15 residues.

The V and J genes are TRBV7-2 and TRBJ1-2; 7 nucleotides agree with TRBD1. V was pared by 5 bases and J by 4 bases, with 4 bases of the junction left unmatched. The CDR3 sequence is 13 residues long. The germline V gene encodes CDR1 SGHTA and CDR2 FQGNSA. The CDR3 protein is CASSRGQVYGYTF. The CDR3 nucleotides are TGTGCCAGCAGCCGTGGACAGGTCTATGGCTACACCTTC.

In its sample, this clonotype was seen many times. The chain's CDR3 is CASSPGTPQETQYF. For the CDR3, the DNA is TGCGCCAGCAGTCCCGGGACCCCCCAAGAGACCCAGTACTTC. J is TRBJ2-5 and V is TRBV5-1; D might be TRBD1 or TRBD2, each matching 5 bases. Germline assignment: CDR1 SGHRS and CDR2 YFSETQ. The CDR3 has 14 amino acids. Trimming left V 5 bases short and J 1 base short, with 12 bases between. Complete variable domain (other parts from reference TRBV5-1 and TRBJ2-5): KAGVTQTPRYLIKTRGQQVTLSCSPISGHRSVSWYQQTPGQGLQFLFEYFSETQRNKGNFPGRFSGRQFSNSRSEMNVSTLELGDSALYLCASSPGTPQETQYFGPGTRLLVL.

The rearrangement joins TRBV5-5 to TRBJ2-7, with TRBD1 matching over 7 bases. Germline V lookup: CDR1 SGHKS, CDR2 YYEKEE (reference sequence). This CDR3 has 14 amino acids. V shed 5 bases and J 6 bases; nucleotides not matched to a gene: 11. DNA of the CDR3: TGTGCCAGCAGTCCTGCCGACAGGGCACTCGAGCAGTACTTC. Translated: CASSPADRALEQYF. Based on the CDR3 plus reference TRBV5-5 and TRBJ2-7, the full variable domain is DAGVTQSPTHLIKTRGQQVTLRCSPISGHKSVSWYQQVLGQGPQFIFQYYEKEERGRGNFPDRFSARQFPNYSSELNVNALLLGDSALYLCASSPADRALEQYFGPGTRLTVT.

This sequence joins TRBV24-1 and TRBJ2-5, with TRBD1 matching over 8 bases. V lost 6 bases, J lost 1 base, and 6 bases stayed unmatched. CDR1 is KGHDR and CDR2 is SFDVKD in the germline V gene. The CDR3 has 15 amino acids. CDR3 in amino acids: CATSWTGSAQETQYF. Here the CDR3 DNA reads TGTGCCACCAGTTGGACAGGGAGCGCCCAAGAGACCCAGTACTTC.

The V gene is TRBV27, the J gene TRBJ2-1; 9 bases are shared with TRBD1. This CDR3 spans 17 amino acids. Per germline, CDR1 MNHEY and CDR2 SMNVEV (reference sequence). V was clipped by 4 bases and J by 7 bases; unmatched bases: 14. The CDR3 coding sequence is TGTGCCAGCAGTTCTTACCGGACGGGACAGGGAGTAAATGAGCAGTTCTTC. The encoded protein is CASSSYRTGQGVNEQFF.

This clonotype showed up just a few times. For the CDR3, the DNA is TGCAGTGCTAGGTCCGGGACGATCTACGAGCAGTACTTC. Residues: CSARSGTIYEQYF. The chain couples TRBV20-1 to TRBJ2-7, with D possibly being TRBD1 or TRBD2 (5 bases each). The V gene lost 3 bases and the J gene lost 3 bases, with 12 bases spanning the gap. CDR3 length equals 13 residues. In germline, CDR1 is DFQATT, CDR2 SNEGSKA (reference sequence).

This clonotype was counted a few times. The chain employs TRBV7-9 and TRBJ1-1, with 7 bases that match TRBD1. The CDR3 has 13 amino acids. J lost 11 bases, V lost 1 base, and 7 bases had no gene match. Germline V gene data show CDR1 as SEHNR and CDR2 as FQNEAQ (reference sequence). Here the CDR3 reads CASSLEGAREAFF. The CDR3 DNA reads as TGTGCCAGCAGCTTAGAGGGGGCCCGGGAGGCTTTCTTT.

This chain joins TRBV2 and TRBJ2-3; weak D call: TRBD2 (5 bases). This CDR3 is built from 15 residues. Trimming removed 3 bases at V and 0 bases at J, with 10 bases between. Germline V gene sequence: CDR1 SNHLY, CDR2 FYNNEI. CDR3 residues: CASSEEVLSTDTQYF. DNA for the CDR3: TGTGCCAGCAGTGAGGAGGTACTAAGCACAGATACGCAGTATTTT. The variable domain in full, with the rest retrieved from reference TRBV2 and TRBJ2-3, is EPEVTQTPSHQVTQMGQEVILRCVPISNHLYFYWYRQILGQKVEFLVSFYNNEISEKSEIFDDQFSVERPDGSNFTLKIRSTKLEDSAMYFCASSEEVLSTDTQYFGPGTRLTVL.

The chain uses TRBV12-3 or TRBV12-4 and TRBJ1-2; D is uncertain. CDR3 length equals 14 residues. V gave up 2 bases and J gave up 8 bases, with 15 bases separating them. The CDR3 loop is CASSLMMQPGGYTF. The CDR3 DNA follows: TGTGCCAGCAGTTTAATGATGCAGCCGGGCGGCTACACCTTC.